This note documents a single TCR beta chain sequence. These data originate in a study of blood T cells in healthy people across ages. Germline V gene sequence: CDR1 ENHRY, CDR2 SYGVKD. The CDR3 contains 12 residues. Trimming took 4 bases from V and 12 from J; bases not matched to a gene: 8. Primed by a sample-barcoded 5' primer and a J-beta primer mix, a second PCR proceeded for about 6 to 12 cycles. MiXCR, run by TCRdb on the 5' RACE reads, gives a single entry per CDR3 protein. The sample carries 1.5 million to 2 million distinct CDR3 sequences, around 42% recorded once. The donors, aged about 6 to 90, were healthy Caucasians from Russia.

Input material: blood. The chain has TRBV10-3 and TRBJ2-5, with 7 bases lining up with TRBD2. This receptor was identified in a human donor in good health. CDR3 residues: CAISGGEGLEYF. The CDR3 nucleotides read TGTGCCATCAGTGGGGGCGAAGGACTAGAGTACTTC.